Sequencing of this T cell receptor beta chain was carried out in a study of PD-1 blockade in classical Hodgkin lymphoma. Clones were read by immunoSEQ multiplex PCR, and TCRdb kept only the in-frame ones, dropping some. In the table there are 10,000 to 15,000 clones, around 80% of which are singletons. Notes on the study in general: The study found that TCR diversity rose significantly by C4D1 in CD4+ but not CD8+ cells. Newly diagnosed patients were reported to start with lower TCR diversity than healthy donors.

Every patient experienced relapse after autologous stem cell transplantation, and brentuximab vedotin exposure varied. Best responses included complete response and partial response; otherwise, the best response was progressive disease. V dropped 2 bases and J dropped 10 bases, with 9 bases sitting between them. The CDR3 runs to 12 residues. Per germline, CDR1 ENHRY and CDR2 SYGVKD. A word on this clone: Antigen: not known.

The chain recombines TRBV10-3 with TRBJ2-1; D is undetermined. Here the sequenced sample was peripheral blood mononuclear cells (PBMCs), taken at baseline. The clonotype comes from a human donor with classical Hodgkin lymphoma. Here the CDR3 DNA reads TGTGCCATCAGTGAGAGACTCGGGGAGCAGTTCTTC. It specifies CAISERLGEQFF.